The 32 T cell receptor beta chains reported below all come from one sample, sequenced in a study of metastatic and nonmetastatic thyroid tumors. No patient received treatment before thyroid surgery. TCRdb used MiXCR to call clones anew from the PCR reads. The sample shows approximately 20,000 clones, approximately 30% of them seen only once. The sequenced sample was adjacent normal tissue. The receptors derive from a female donor with papillary thyroid cancer or a benign thyroid nodule (not recorded which). Some clones in this sample may be carry-over from other donors' samples.

V and J are TRBV6-2 or TRBV6-3 and TRBJ1-2; 9 bases are shared with TRBD1. The junction had 12 bases not matched to a gene; V was cut back by 0 bases and J by 4 bases. The CDR3 loop spans 18 amino acids. Germline V CDR1 and CDR2: MNHEY, SVGEGT. The CDR3 DNA is TGTGCCAGCAGTTACTCCCGGACAGGGGCGCTTTCCTTCTATGGCTACACCTTC. Translating gives CASSYSRTGALSFYGYTF.

This sequence joins TRBV11-2 and TRBJ2-7; TRBD2 agrees at 8 bases. The trim removed 4 bases at V and 4 bases at J, leaving 6 bases unmatched. The CDR3 loop spans 14 amino acids. Germline assignment: CDR1 SGHAT and CDR2 FQNNGV. CDR3 nucleotides: TGTGCCAGCAGCTGGAGCGGGGGTCTATACGAGCAGTACTTC. It is translated as CASSWSGGLYEQYF.

The rearrangement joins TRBV10-3 to TRBJ2-7; 8 positions match TRBD1. With V trimmed by 6 bases and J by 3 bases, 4 bases remained unmatched. From germline, CDR1 is ENHRY and CDR2 SYGVKD. The CDR3 is 13 residues long. The CDR3, as DNA: TGTGCCATCAGATCGGACAGGGACTACGAGCAGTACTTC. This codes for CAIRSDRDYEQYF.

The CDR3 is CAWGDRTTNEKLFF. The CDR3 coding sequence is TGTGCCTGGGGGGACAGAACAACTAATGAAAAACTGTTTTTT. The rearrangement uses TRBV30 and TRBJ1-4, with TRBD1 matching over 7 bases. The CDR3 spans 14 residues. V lost 5 bases to trimming and J lost 0 bases; unmatched junction nucleotides: 3. CDR1 is GTSNPN, CDR2 SVGIG, per germline (reference sequence).

About this clone itself: This sample also contains other DNA sequences that code for the same CDR3. V is TRBV28 and J is TRBJ1-1, with unresolved D. There are 13 residues in the CDR3. The V end lost 3 bases, the J end lost 1 base, and 6 bases lay between the germline ends. Germline CDR1 reads MDHEN; CDR2 reads SYDVKM. CDR3 protein: CASSFRRNTEAFF. CDR3 DNA sequence: TGTGCCAGCAGTTTCAGGCGGAACACTGAAGCTTTCTTT.

This chain joins TRBV28 and TRBJ2-5, with D tentatively TRBD1 (5 bases). This CDR3 region has 14 residues. V lost 6 bases to trimming and J lost 5 bases, with 16 bases between them. In germline, CDR1 is MDHEN, CDR2 SYDVKM. This CDR3 is CASRVIGAGETQYF. The CDR3 nucleotides are TGTGCCAGCAGGGTGATAGGGGCCGGGGAGACCCAGTACTTC. Full variable domain (rest looked up from reference TRBV28 and TRBJ2-5): DVKVTQSSRYLVKRTGEKVFLECVQDMDHENMFWYRQDPGLGLRLIYFSYDVKMKEKGDIPEGYSVSREKKERFSLILESASTNQTSMYLCASRVIGAGETQYFGPGTRLLVL.

This clone was seen a handful of times. The J gene is TRBJ1-5, the V gene TRBV15; the match to TRBD1 covers 8 bases. The CDR3 spans 13 residues. Germline V gives CDR1 LNHNV, CDR2 YYDKDF (reference sequence). The V segment lost 8 bases and the J segment 5 bases; nucleotides outside the gene matches: 5. The chain's CDR3 is CATAGGLDQPQHF. Here the CDR3 DNA reads TGTGCCACCGCAGGGGGCTTAGATCAGCCCCAGCATTTT.

This chain connects TRBV25-1 to TRBJ2-7, with TRBD1 as a possible D gene (6 bases). CDR3 length equals 14 residues. V gave up 5 bases and J gave up 1 base, with 12 bases separating them. CDR1 is MGHDK and CDR2 is SYGVNS in the germline V gene. CDR3: CASSPAGASYEQYF. As DNA, the CDR3 is TGTGCCAGCAGTCCAGCAGGGGCGTCCTACGAGCAGTACTTC.

In its sample, this clone was seen a few times. The V and J genes are TRBV28 and TRBJ1-1, with a tentative D call TRBD1 (6 bases). Trimming shortened V by 5 bases and J by 4 bases, and 8 bases separated the two germline ends. Germline CDR1 is MDHEN and CDR2 is SYDVKM. This CDR3 has 12 residues. CDR3 sequence (DNA): TGTGCCAGCAGTCAGGACAGCACTGAAGCTTTCTTT. As protein: CASSQDSTEAFF.

By proportion, this clone is medium-sized (0.01 to 0.1%). The chain links TRBV28 to TRBJ2-7, with TRBD2 matching over 11 bases. J lost 7 bases, V lost 5 bases, and 7 bases had no gene match. There are 14 residues in the CDR3. CDR1 and CDR2 from the germline V gene are MDHEN and SYDVKM. The chain's CDR3 is CASSRGLAVGEQYF. The CDR3 DNA follows: TGTGCCAGCAGTCGGGGACTAGCGGTTGGGGAGCAGTACTTC.

In its sample, this clone ranks as medium-sized (0.01 to 0.1%). The J gene is TRBJ1-2, the V gene TRBV12-3 or TRBV12-4, with D possibly being TRBD1 (5 bases). This CDR3 has 12 residues. The ends were cut back, 4 bases at V and 9 bases at J, with 12 bases in the middle. CDR3 nucleotides: TGTGCCAGCAGTTCTCGGCAGGGCCGCTACACCTTC. Amino acid sequence: CASSSRQGRYTF.

The chain uses TRBV6-7 and TRBJ1-3, with 7 bases that match TRBD1. TRBV6-7 is filed as an ORF, its function uncertain. The CDR3 has 15 residues. V lost 5 bases, J lost 3 bases, and 7 bases stayed unmatched. DNA for the CDR3: TGTGCCAGCAGTCATTTCGACAGGGTTGGAAACACCATATATTTT. Its translation is CASSHFDRVGNTIYF.

The chain links TRBV15 to TRBJ1-2, with 8 positions matching TRBD1. Germline-derived CDR1 and CDR2 are LNHNV and YYDKDF (reference sequence). This CDR3 is built from 15 residues. Trimming cost V 2 bases and J 3 bases; bases outside gene matches: 5. The CDR3 region has the DNA TGTGCCACCAGCAGACCGCAGGGGGCGGACTATGGCTACACCTTC. Protein: CATSRPQGADYGYTF.

This clone was counted a few times. For the CDR3, the DNA is TGTGCCAGCAGCTTAGATCTAAACACCGGGGAGCTGTTTTTT. It yields the protein CASSLDLNTGELFF. The J gene is TRBJ2-2, the V gene TRBV7-9; no clear D. V was shortened by 1 base and J by 2 bases, with 5 bases between the two germline ends. The CDR3 covers 14 residues. Germline V gene lookup returns CDR1 SEHNR and CDR2 FQNEAQ (reference sequence).

This clone was seen only once. The V and J genes are TRBV20-1 and TRBJ1-2, with D uncertain. CDR1 DFQATT and CDR2 SNEGSKA come from the germline V gene (reference sequence). This CDR3 contains 11 residues. V dropped 5 bases and J dropped 4 bases, with 8 bases sitting between them. CDR3 sequence reads: CSALDGYGYTF. The CDR3 coding sequence is TGCAGTGCTCTGGACGGCTATGGCTACACCTTC.

This clone was observed a handful of times. The chain joins TRBV19 to TRBJ2-4, with 8 bases fitting TRBD2. The CDR3 spans 14 residues. Germline values: CDR1 LNHDA, CDR2 SQIVND (reference sequence). With 10 bases clipped from V and 0 bases from J, the junction kept 5 bases outside the gene matches. CDR3 protein: CATTSGLAKNIQYF. CDR3 nucleotide sequence: TGTGCCACAACTAGCGGTCTAGCCAAAAACATTCAGTACTTC. Looking up the rest from reference TRBV19 and TRBJ2-4 gives the full variable domain: DGGITQSPKYLFRKEGQNVTLSCEQNLNHDAMYWYRQDPGQGLRLIYYSQIVNDFQKGDIAEGYSVSREKKESFPLTVTSAQKNPTAFYLCATTSGLAKNIQYFGAGTRLSVL.

The CDR3 sequence: CATSDRGAYEQYF. In DNA, the CDR3 is TGTGCCACCAGTGACAGGGGGGCGTACGAGCAGTACTTC. The gene calls are TRBV24-1 and TRBJ2-7; D may be TRBD1 (7 bases). The germline V and J ends were trimmed by 4 bases and 4 bases, with 10 bases remaining between them. The CDR3 has 13 amino acids. CDR1 and CDR2 (germline): KGHDR, SFDVKD.

This clone was detected a few times. The chain couples TRBV11-2 to TRBJ2-7, with TRBD2 identical over 10 bases. Germline V CDR1 and CDR2: SGHAT, FQNNGV. With 6 bases clipped from V and 0 bases from J, the junction kept 8 bases outside the gene matches. This CDR3 region has 16 residues. The CDR3 DNA sequence: TGTGCCAGCAGATACACTAGCGGGGCGAACTCCTACGAGCAGTACTTC. This gives the protein CASRYTSGANSYEQYF.

This clone was seen a few times. The chain links TRBV28 to TRBJ2-6; D is possibly TRBD1 (6 bases). Germline CDR1 is MDHEN and CDR2 is SYDVKM. This CDR3 comprises 16 residues. Trimming left V 6 bases short and J 3 bases short, with 15 bases between. CDR3 nucleotide sequence: TGTGCCAGCAGCCAACCCAGGGGTAATGGGGCCAACGTCCTGACTTTC. This encodes CASSQPRGNGANVLTF.

This clone appeared once. The CDR3 protein is CASSQEGENQPQHF. The CDR3 bases are TGCGCCAGCAGCCAAGAAGGGGAGAATCAGCCCCAGCATTTT. This chain joins TRBV4-1 and TRBJ1-5, with D maybe TRBD1 (5 bases). This CDR3 has 14 amino acids. V lost 0 bases to trimming and J lost 4 bases, with 7 bases between them. The germline V gene has CDR1 MGHRA and CDR2 YSYEKL.

CDR3 sequence: CASSLAEGELFF. The CDR3 DNA sequence: TGTGCCAGCAGCTTAGCTGAAGGGGAGCTGTTTTTT. The V call is TRBV11-2, the J call TRBJ2-2; D gene ambiguous. Trimming stripped 1 base from V and 8 bases from J, with 5 bases between. Germline V gene data show CDR1 as SGHAT and CDR2 as FQNNGV. The CDR3 is 12 residues long.

This clone was observed at least ten times. The rearrangement joins TRBV4-1 to TRBJ1-5; a weak D match, TRBD1 (5 bases). Germline CDR1 reads MGHRA; CDR2 reads YSYEKL. V was pared by 0 bases and J by 1 base, with 10 bases between. CDR3 size: 16 residues. CDR3 loop: CASSQDLGQSNQPQHF. DNA for the CDR3: TGCGCCAGCAGCCAAGATCTGGGGCAGAGCAATCAGCCCCAGCATTTT.

V gene TRBV19 combines with J gene TRBJ2-7; the match to TRBD2 covers 8 bases. Trimming took 5 bases from V and 1 from J; bases not matched to a gene: 10. The CDR3 runs to 16 residues. CDR1 LNHDA and CDR2 SQIVND come from the germline V gene (reference sequence). The CDR3 sequence: CASSFSGDRFSYEQYF. The CDR3 DNA follows: TGTGCCAGTAGTTTTAGCGGGGACCGATTTTCCTACGAGCAGTACTTC.

This clone was observed a few times. The V gene is TRBV6-1, the J gene TRBJ2-3; 7 nucleotides line up with TRBD1. This CDR3 contains 13 residues. With V trimmed by 6 bases and J by 3 bases, 3 bases remained unmatched. From germline, CDR1 is MNHNS and CDR2 SASEGT. This CDR3 reads CASRGTVTDTQYF. The CDR3 DNA sequence: TGTGCCAGCAGGGGGACAGTGACAGATACGCAGTATTTT.

The rearrangement uses TRBV12-3 or TRBV12-4 and TRBJ1-2; a possible D gene is TRBD1 (5 bases). The CDR3 runs 13 residues. Trimming pared 3 bases from V and 3 bases from J, leaving 8 bases between. CDR3 in DNA: TGTGCCAGCAGTTTGGGGGGATACTATGGCTACACCTTC. As protein: CASSLGGYYGYTF.

The table lists this clone with a count of one. This may stem from a read error, because a much larger clone lies one nucleotide away. At the DNA level, this CDR3 is encoded by other sequences in the same sample as well. The chain uses TRBV18 and TRBJ1-4; 9 positions match TRBD1. CDR1 KGHSH and CDR2 LQKENI come from the germline V gene. The CDR3 runs 13 residues. CDR3 bases: TGTGCCAGCTCTCCGGGACAGGGCGAAAAACTGTTCTTT. It yields the protein CASSPGQGEKLFF.

V and J are TRBV11-2 and TRBJ2-1; 12 bases line up with TRBD2. The V gene's germline CDR1 is SGHAT and CDR2 FQNNGV. With V trimmed by 3 bases and J by 7 bases, 13 bases remained unmatched. CDR3 length equals 18 residues. CDR3 sequence reads: CASSLHSSGGALLNEQFF. In DNA, the CDR3 is TGTGCCAGCAGCTTGCACTCTAGCGGGGGGGCCCTCCTTAATGAGCAGTTCTTC.

This clone was counted a few times. V is TRBV6-2 or TRBV6-3 and J is TRBJ2-7, with 8 bases matching TRBD1. CDR1 and CDR2 from the germline V gene are MNHEY and SVGEGT. Losses at the gene ends were 5 bases for V and 2 bases for J; bases not matched to a gene: 8. This CDR3 spans 15 amino acids. For the CDR3, the DNA is TGTGCCAGCAGTCAAGGACAGGGCAGCCCCTACGAGCAGTACTTC. Protein product: CASSQGQGSPYEQYF.

The V and J genes are TRBV30 and TRBJ2-2; the D is unclear. This CDR3 has 13 amino acids. Germline values: CDR1 GTSNPN, CDR2 SVGIG (reference sequence). V shed 0 bases and J shed 6 bases, with 8 bases lying between them. CDR3 sequence: CAWSVIEAGELFF. The CDR3 DNA reads TGTGCCTGGAGTGTGATTGAAGCCGGGGAGCTGTTTTTT.

This clone was seen repeatedly, ten times or more. A read error may be the cause here, since a much bigger clone is one base away. The chain recombines TRBV28 with TRBJ1-6, with D possibly being TRBD1 (5 bases). This CDR3 has 13 residues. V was trimmed by 7 bases and J by 7 bases, leaving 11 bases between them. CDR1 is MDHEN and CDR2 is SYDVKM in the germline V gene. CDR3 region: CASKRGNNSPLHF. Written as DNA, the CDR3 is TGTGCCAGCAAACGGGGGAACAATTCACCCCTCCACTTT.

The V and J genes are TRBV27 and TRBJ2-1; TRBD2 might be the D (6 bases). Germline V gene sequence: CDR1 MNHEY, CDR2 SMNVEV (reference sequence). Trimming left V 0 bases short and J 2 bases short, with 14 bases between. The CDR3 totals 17 residues. CDR3: CASSLSWGESPYNEQFF. The CDR3 DNA follows: TGTGCCAGCAGTTTATCGTGGGGGGAGTCCCCCTACAATGAGCAGTTCTTC.

The chain joins TRBV2 to TRBJ1-2; D ambiguous. Germline V gene data show CDR1 as SNHLY and CDR2 as FYNNEI. CDR3 length: 13 amino acids. The V gene lost 4 bases and the J gene lost 6 bases, with 12 bases spanning the gap. CDR3 sequence (DNA): TGTGCCAGCAGTGCAAAAGGAACCCATGGCTACACCTTC. It translates to CASSAKGTHGYTF.